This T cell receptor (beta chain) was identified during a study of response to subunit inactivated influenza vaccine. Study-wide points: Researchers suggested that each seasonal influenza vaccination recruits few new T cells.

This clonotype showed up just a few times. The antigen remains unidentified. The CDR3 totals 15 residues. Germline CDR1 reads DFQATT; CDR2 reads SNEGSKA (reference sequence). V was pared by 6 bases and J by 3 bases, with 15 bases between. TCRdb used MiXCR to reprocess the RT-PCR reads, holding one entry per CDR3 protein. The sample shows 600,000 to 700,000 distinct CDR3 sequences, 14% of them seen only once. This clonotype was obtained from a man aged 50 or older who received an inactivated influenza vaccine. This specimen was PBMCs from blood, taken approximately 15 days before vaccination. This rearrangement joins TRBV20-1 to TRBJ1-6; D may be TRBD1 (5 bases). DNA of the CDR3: TGCAGTGCCCCCCCTCAGGGTATCTATAATTCACCCCTCCACTTT. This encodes CSAPPQGIYNSPLHF.